This T cell receptor (beta chain) was sequenced during a study of T cells in Graves' hyperthyroidism and ophthalmopathy. General study findings and limits: Ophthalmopathy was model-predicted a median about 7.1 months pre-onset.

Exclusions: uncontrolled infection, other autoimmune disease, pregnancy, lactation. Orbital computed tomography and thyroid ultrasound, together with serum TRAb and thyroxine and clinical symptoms, were used for diagnoses. Amplified TCR beta CDR3 regions came from RNA transcripts. HTBI primers were the set used in a first-round RT-PCR of the TCR CDR3. TCRdb reanalysed the multiplex PCR reads using MiXCR and keeps one entry per CDR3 protein. The repertoire holds roughly 380,000 distinct CDR3 sequences, with roughly 13% as singletons. CDR3 length: 16 amino acids. From germline, CDR1 is SEHNR and CDR2 FQNEAQ (reference sequence). The V end was cut by 5 bases, the J end by 8 bases, with 21 bases between. Turning to this clonotype: What it binds is not known.

The chain uses TRBV7-9 and TRBJ1-4; a weak D match, TRBD1 (6 bases). Sequencing was done on a sample of blood. The origin of this receptor is a woman aged 60-75 years with Graves' hyperthyroidism. CDR3 sequence: CASSRYLVGGREKLFF. The CDR3 nucleotides are TGTGCCAGCAGCCGCTACCTGGTTGGGGGGCGCGAAAAACTGTTTTTT.